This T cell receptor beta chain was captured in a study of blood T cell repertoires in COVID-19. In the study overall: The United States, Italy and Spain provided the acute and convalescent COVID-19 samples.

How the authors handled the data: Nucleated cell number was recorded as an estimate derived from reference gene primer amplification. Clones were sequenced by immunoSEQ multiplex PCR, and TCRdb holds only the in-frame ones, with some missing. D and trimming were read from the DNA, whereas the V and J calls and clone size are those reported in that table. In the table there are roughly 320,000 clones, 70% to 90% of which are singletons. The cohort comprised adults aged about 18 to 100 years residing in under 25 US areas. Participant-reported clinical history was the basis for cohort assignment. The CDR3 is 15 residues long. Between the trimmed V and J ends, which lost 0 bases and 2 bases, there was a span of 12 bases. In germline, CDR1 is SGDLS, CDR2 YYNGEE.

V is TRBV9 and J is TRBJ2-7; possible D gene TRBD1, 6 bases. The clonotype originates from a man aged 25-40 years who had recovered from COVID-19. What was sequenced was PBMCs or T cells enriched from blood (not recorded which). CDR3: CASSVGATGTYEQYF. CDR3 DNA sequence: TGTGCCAGCAGCGTAGGCGCCACAGGGACCTACGAGCAGTACTTC.